This section outlines one T cell receptor (beta chain) sequence together with its context. Its target is not known. The data were obtained in a study of T cell responses to AZD1222 COVID-19 vaccine. Findings and limits, study-wide: CD4 TCRs associated with vaccination spanned spike, dominating at 160-218 and 743-854. White British ancestry dominated among donors, who included more females, and clonal diversity was possibly underestimated. Only 5 or 6 AZD1222 recipients were seropositive at baseline. Of spike-specific TCRs, nearly half reportedly target regions left unmutated in variants.

Germline V gene data show CDR1 as SNHLY and CDR2 as FYNNEI. This CDR3 region has 11 residues. Between the trimmed V and J ends, which lost 7 bases and 1 base, there was a span of 4 bases. The assay was immunoSEQ multiplex PCR, and TCRdb's table has in-frame clones only and misses some. The repertoire holds 130,000 or so clones, with 80% to 95% as singletons. This rearrangement joins TRBV2 to TRBJ1-1; D not certain. This clonotype was sampled from an adult who received the MenACWY meningococcal vaccine as a control. The sequencing used peripheral blood, collected 28 days after the second dose of the MenACWY control vaccine. CDR3 nucleotides: TGTGCCAGCAAGGAGAACACTGAAGCTTTCTTT. Residues: CASKENTEAFF.